The next 2 T cell receptor beta chains were all read from a single sample in a study of immune heterogeneity within non-small cell lung tumors. Template input was genomic DNA from bulk tumor (600 ng per sample). Several widely spaced biopsies per primary tumor were taken during surgery. Surgery that was curative in intent was performed on patients with untreated, newly diagnosed non-small cell lung cancer. Multiplex PCR employing 32 V and 13 J primers generated amplicons of the TCR beta CDR3. In TCRdb, the multiplex PCR reads were re-called with MiXCR into one record per CDR3 protein. The data hold 20,000 to 25,000 distinct CDR3 sequences, with less than 35% observed a single time. Material for sequencing was lung tumor tissue. All receptors come from a man in his forties with non-small cell lung cancer.

This chain joins TRBV7-9 and TRBJ1-1; D remains unclear. The V gene lost 9 bases and the J gene lost 5 bases, with 13 bases spanning the gap. Germline V gene sequence: CDR1 SEHNR, CDR2 FQNEAQ (reference sequence). CDR3 length: 12 amino acids. The CDR3 region has the DNA TGTGCCAGTGACGCCTCGGGTACTGAAGCTTTCTTT. Translating gives CASDASGTEAFF. Together with reference TRBV7-9 and TRBJ1-1, the CDR3 gives the full variable domain: DTGVSQNPRHKITKRGQNVTFRCDPISEHNRLYWYRQTLGQGPEFLTYFQNEAQLEKSRLLSDRFSAERPKGSFSTLEIQRTEQGDSAMYLCASDASGTEAFFGQGTRLTVV.

The CDR3 bases are TGTGCCAGCAGCCAAAGCCTAGCGGGAGGACCCTTCTCCTACGAGCAGTACTTC. This codes for CASSQSLAGGPFSYEQYF. The V and J genes are TRBV3-1 and TRBJ2-7; 11 bases are shared with TRBD2. Germline V gene sequence: CDR1 LGHDT, CDR2 YNNKEL (reference sequence). Trimming removed 2 bases from V and 0 bases from J; junction bases left unmatched: 9. The CDR3 extends over 18 amino acids.